Detailed here is one T cell receptor (beta chain). Its antigen is as yet unknown. The data derive from a study of cytomegalovirus exposure and HLA in healthy donors. Background on the study: Early release data held tens of millions of unique TCRs from HLA-typed donors. Findings of the study overall: There were several of the most significant clusters that appeared linked to common viral pathogens in a later analysis.

PCR was performed using 60 Vbeta and 13 Jbeta primers. The table came from immunoSEQ multiplex PCR; TCRdb's copy has only in-frame clones and leaves some out. The sample lists roughly 200,000 clones, about 13% occurring once. The CDR3 spans 14 residues. Germline-derived CDR1 and CDR2 are MNHEY and SMNVEV (reference sequence). Trimming at V came to 6 bases and at J to 5 bases, leaving 7 bases not matched to a gene. The specimen was PBMCs. The rearrangement uses TRBV27 and TRBJ2-7; TRBD1 matches at 10 bases. The receptor's source is a man aged 50-60 years in good health and CMV-seropositive. The CDR3 is CASSSRDRGHEQYF. As DNA, the CDR3 is TGTGCCAGCAGCTCCCGGGACAGGGGCCACGAGCAGTACTTC.